These T cell receptor beta chains were read from a single sample in a study of beta chain features in type 1 diabetes. Repertoires were generated with immunoSEQ multiplex PCR, while TCRdb's copy carries only in-frame clones and drops some. The table has around 690,000 clones, roughly 12% seen once; the top ten hold more than 0.09%. Source material: naive CD4+ T cells from blood. The receptors come from a man aged 30 to 45 with type 1 diabetes. Each CDR3 is given with its conserved first and last residue. Fields, in order: clone size, J gene, D gene, V gene, CDR3 DNA, CDR3 protein. D genes are given only for firm matches. Expanded clones are given a class, and other clones once, few, many or no size at all.

-,TRBJ1-2,-,TRBV29-1,TGCAGCGTTGTAATTTACGGTGGGGACACAGACTATGGCTACACCTTC,CSVVIYGGDTDYGYTF
-,TRBJ2-1,-,TRBV7-9,TGTGCCAGCAGCTTAGAGGCGGCAGGGTCAGGCGAGCAGTTCTTC,CASSLEAAGSGEQFF
few,TRBJ1-5,-,TRBV6-5,TGTGCCAGCAGTCCCCCGGGGCAGCCCCAGCATTTT,CASSPPGQPQHF
-,TRBJ1-1,-,TRBV7-3,TGTGCCAGCAGCTTAAACCCGGGAAACACTGAAGCTTTCTTT,CASSLNPGNTEAFF
few,TRBJ2-7,-,TRBV15,TGTGCCACCAGCAGAGATCCTGGGGATACCTACGAGCAGTACTTC,CATSRDPGDTYEQYF
-,TRBJ2-3,-,TRBV18,TGTGCCAGCTCACCCGGCGGCCATAGCACAGATACGCAGTATTTT,CASSPGGHSTDTQYF
many,TRBJ2-5,TRBD1,TRBV11-2,TGTGCCAGCAGCCGGGACAGGGCCGAGACCCAGTACTTC,CASSRDRAETQYF
few,TRBJ2-1,TRBD2,TRBV6-1,TGTGCCAGCAGTGAAGGGGCTAGCGGTGGGAATGAGCAGTTCTTC,CASSEGASGGNEQFF
few,TRBJ2-3,-,TRBV29-1,TGCAGCGACCTACAGGGCTGGACAGATACGCAGTATTTT,CSDLQGWTDTQYF
few,TRBJ2-5,-,TRBV12-5,TGTGCTAGTGGGTTGGACCAAGAGACCCAGTACTTC,CASGLDQETQYF
-,TRBJ1-6,TRBD1,TRBV10-3,TGTGCCAGTACTTCAGGGGGACAGAGTAATTCACCCCTCCACTTT,CASTSGGQSNSPLHF
-,TRBJ2-3,TRBD2,TRBV9,TGTGCCAGCAGCGCAAGACTAGCGGGGGCAGATACGCAGTATTTT,CASSARLAGADTQYF
few,TRBJ1-1,TRBD1,TRBV2,TGTGCCAGCAGTGAAGCCGGGACAGGGAACACTGAAGCTTTCTTT,CASSEAGTGNTEAFF
-,TRBJ2-3,TRBD2,TRBV5-1,TGCGCCAGCAGCTTCTTCAGCGGGGTAGTGGATACGCAGTATTTT,CASSFFSGVVDTQYF
-,TRBJ1-2,-,TRBV7-9,TGTGCCAGCAGCTTAGTTGTCTATGGCTACACCTTC,CASSLVVYGYTF
few,TRBJ1-6,-,TRBV9,TGTGCCAGCAGCGCTGGGGGTGGACCCCTCCACTTT,CASSAGGGPLHF
few,TRBJ1-1,-,TRBV27,TGTGCCAGCAGTCTGGCAGGGAACACTGAAGCTTTCTTT,CASSLAGNTEAFF
few,TRBJ1-6,TRBD1,TRBV4-2,TGTGCCAGCAGCCGTGACAGGGTGAATTCACCCCTCCACTTT,CASSRDRVNSPLHF
few,TRBJ2-7,-,TRBV28,TGTGCCAGCAGTGAGACAGGAGCCTACGAGCAGTACTTC,CASSETGAYEQYF
-,TRBJ2-6,-,TRBV14,TGTGCCAGCAGCCAACGCTCTGGGGCCAACGTCCTGACTTTC,CASSQRSGANVLTF
-,TRBJ2-7,-,TRBV6-5,TGTGCCAGCAGCCCTCTGTCAGGGAGCTCCTACGAGCAGTACTTC,CASSPLSGSSYEQYF
-,TRBJ2-3,-,TRBV6-6,TGTGCCAGCAGGACCGGGGGGCCCACAGATACGCAGTATTTT,CASRTGGPTDTQYF
-,TRBJ1-4,TRBD1,TRBV7-2,TGTGCCAGCAGCCTGAGGACAGGCTATAATGAAAAACTGTTTTTT,CASSLRTGYNEKLFF
few,TRBJ2-4,-,TRBV14,TGTGCCAGCAGCCAAGTTGGCGAGGTTAACATTCAGTACTTC,CASSQVGEVNIQYF
-,TRBJ2-2,TRBD1,TRBV7-2,TGTGCCAGCAGCTTAGAAGGGGGCGGTCCCGGGGAGCTGTTTTTT,CASSLEGGGPGELFF
-,TRBJ1-2,-,TRBV18,TGTGCCAGCTCTAGGACTGAGGAGTATGGCTACACCTTC,CASSRTEEYGYTF
few,TRBJ2-3,TRBD2,TRBV10-3,TGTGCCATCAGCCCCGGGACTAGCGGGGGAACAGATACGCAGTATTTT,CAISPGTSGGTDTQYF
-,TRBJ1-1,-,TRBV7-9,TGTGCCAGCAGGTCGGGCACTGAAGCTTTCTTT,CASRSGTEAFF
-,TRBJ1-2,-,TRBV4-3,TGCGCCAGCAGCCAAGTTGGGGCTAGCGTCGCACCTATAAAAGAGGATGGCTACACCTTC,CASSQVGASVAPIKEDGYTF
-,TRBJ1-1,-,TRBV5-4,TGTGCCAGCAGCTTGGGCCTCCAACCTCGGGGGACTGAAGCTTTCTTT,CASSLGLQPRGTEAFF
-,TRBJ2-3,-,TRBV2,TGTGCCAGCAGTTCTTTTTCTAGCACAGATACGCAGTATTTT,CASSSFSSTDTQYF
-,TRBJ1-5,TRBD1,TRBV7-2,TGTGCCAGCAGCCTCGACAGGGGCAATCAGCCCCAGCATTTT,CASSLDRGNQPQHF
-,TRBJ1-1,TRBD1,TRBV10-3,TGTGCCATCAGTGACTTACAGGGGGCAACTGAAGCTTTCTTT,CAISDLQGATEAFF
-,TRBJ2-2,-,TRBV14,TGTGCCAGCAGCCAAGATCCAGGGGCCGGGGAGCTGTTTTTT,CASSQDPGAGELFF
few,TRBJ1-5,-,TRBV6-5,TGTGCCAGCAGTCACAAGGGTTTTTATCAGCCCCAGCATTTT,CASSHKGFYQPQHF
-,TRBJ1-2,-,TRBV6-1,TGTGCCAGCAGTGAAGGGGTTACCACCTATGGCTACACCTTC,CASSEGVTTYGYTF
-,TRBJ2-5,-,TRBV28,TGTGCCAGCAGCGAAACAGGACAAGAGACCCAGTACTTC,CASSETGQETQYF
-,TRBJ1-2,-,TRBV20-1,TGCAGTGCTTTTGACAGCTATGGCTACACCTTC,CSAFDSYGYTF
-,TRBJ1-1,-,TRBV7-9,TGTGCCAGCAGCTTATACAGCAACACTGAAGCTTTCTTT,CASSLYSNTEAFF
few,TRBJ2-7,-,TRBV6-6,TGTGCCAGCAGTACCACTGACGGTAGCTCCTACGAGCAGTACTTC,CASSTTDGSSYEQYF
-,TRBJ2-2,-,TRBV10-1,TGCGCCAGCAGTGGGTTCCTCACCGGGGAGCTGTTTTTT,CASSGFLTGELFF
few,TRBJ1-4,-,TRBV18,TGTGCCAGCTCACCATTCACAGGGAGTGCAACTAATGAAAAACTGTTTTTT,CASSPFTGSATNEKLFF
few,TRBJ1-2,-,TRBV13,TGTGCCAGCAGCGCCCAGGCATCCGCTAACTATGGCTACACCTTC,CASSAQASANYGYTF
-,TRBJ2-4,-,TRBV5-1,TGCGCCAGCAGCTTCCGACAACTCGGCCACCTAGCCATTCAGTACTTC,CASSFRQLGHLAIQYF
-,TRBJ1-4,-,TRBV7-2,TGTGCCAGCAGCTTACGAGGGGGTAGTGAAAAACTGTTTTTT,CASSLRGGSEKLFF
few,TRBJ2-1,TRBD2,TRBV4-3,TGCGCCAGCAGCCTCGCCCCTAGCGGGCCCAGTGAGCAGTTCTTC,CASSLAPSGPSEQFF
-,TRBJ1-5,TRBD1,TRBV6-1,TGTGCCAGCGGTGATAGACAGGGTTCGAGCAATCAGCCCCAGCATTTT,CASGDRQGSSNQPQHF
few,TRBJ2-5,-,TRBV14,TGTGCCAGCAGCCTAATAGGACAGCTCCTAGAGACCCAGTACTTC,CASSLIGQLLETQYF